This T cell receptor beta chain was obtained from a study of cytomegalovirus exposure and HLA in healthy donors. PCR amplification relied on 60 Vbeta primers (plus 13 Jbeta primers). Sequencing was performed with immunoSEQ multiplex PCR; in TCRdb, only in-frame clones are kept and a portion is missing. The data show about 180,000 clones, 75% to 85% seen once. CDR1 and CDR2 from the germline V gene are MNHEY and SVGAGI. Trimming removed 4 bases from V and 4 bases from J; junction bases left unmatched: 4. The CDR3 contains 14 residues. With respect to this clone: Its matching antigen is unknown.

Study-wide results and limits: What TCR beta sequences reportedly achieved was accurate prediction of HLA-A and HLA-B alleles in most subjects.

The sample taken for sequencing was PBMCs. The sequence was collected from a man younger than 30 in good health and CMV-seronegative. The genes are TRBV6-5 and TRBJ1-5; 7 bases are a match to TRBD1. The CDR3 is CASSSEQGNQPQHF. The CDR3 nucleotides are TGTGCCAGCAGTTCAGAACAGGGGAATCAGCCCCAGCATTTT.